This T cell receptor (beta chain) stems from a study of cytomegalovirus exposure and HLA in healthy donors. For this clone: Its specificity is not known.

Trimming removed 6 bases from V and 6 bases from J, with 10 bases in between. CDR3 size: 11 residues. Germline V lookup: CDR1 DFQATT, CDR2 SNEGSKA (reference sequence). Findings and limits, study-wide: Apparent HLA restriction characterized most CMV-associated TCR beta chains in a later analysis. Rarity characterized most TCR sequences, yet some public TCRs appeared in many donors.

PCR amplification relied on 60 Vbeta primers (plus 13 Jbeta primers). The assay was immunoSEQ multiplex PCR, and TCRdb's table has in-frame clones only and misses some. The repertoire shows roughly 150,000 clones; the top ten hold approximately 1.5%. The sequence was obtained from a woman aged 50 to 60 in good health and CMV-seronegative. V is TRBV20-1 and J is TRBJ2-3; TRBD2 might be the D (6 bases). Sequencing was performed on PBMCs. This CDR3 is CSARRVDTQYF. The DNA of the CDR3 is TGCAGTGCCCGGAGGGTGGATACGCAGTATTTT.